Below are 28 T cell receptor beta chains sequenced from a single sample in a study of T-cell reconstitution after alpha-beta-depleted transplantation in children. Preparation of the TCRbeta library involved a method that used unique molecular identifiers. TCRdb ran MiXCR on the PCR reads and lists one entry per CDR3 protein. The sample shows 640,000 or so distinct CDR3 sequences, 16% of them seen only once. Sequencing was performed on PBMCs from the stem cell graft donor, taken from the stem cell graft. These receptors originate from a human donor who donated a stem cell graft to a child with acute myeloid leukemia.

The rearrangement links TRBV7-2 to TRBJ1-1; D might be TRBD1 (5 bases). Trimming stripped 0 bases from V and 6 bases from J, with 14 bases between. The CDR3 covers 15 residues. CDR1 is SGHTA, CDR2 FQGNSA, per germline. The CDR3 protein is CASSLAGRESPEAFF. CDR3 nucleotides: TGTGCCAGCAGCTTAGCAGGCAGGGAATCTCCTGAAGCTTTCTTT.

This rearrangement joins TRBV20-1 to TRBJ1-1; D call uncertain. This CDR3 contains 16 residues. Germline CDR1 is DFQATT and CDR2 is SNEGSKA (reference sequence). V was clipped by 2 bases and J by 5 bases, with 21 bases between them. CDR3 DNA sequence: TGCAGTGCTAGAAAAACGTTTCTGGGGTGGAAAACTGAAGCTTTCTTT. It yields the protein CSARKTFLGWKTEAFF.

In its sample, this clonotype was seen many times. The rearrangement joins TRBV5-5 to TRBJ1-6, with D unclear. V dropped 0 bases and J dropped 9 bases, with 10 bases sitting between them. Germline loops: CDR1 SGHKS, CDR2 YYEKEE (reference sequence). The CDR3 length is 14 residues. DNA for the CDR3: TGTGCCAGCAGCTTGGAGTCGGAGGGTTCACCCCTCCACTTT. Its protein product is CASSLESEGSPLHF.

This clonotype was found many times. The chain joins TRBV27 to TRBJ2-6; no definite D call. In germline, CDR1 is MNHEY, CDR2 SMNVEV (reference sequence). V was shortened by 8 bases and J by 7 bases, with 21 bases between the two germline ends. The CDR3 loop spans 16 amino acids. CDR3 sequence reads: CASAPIMGVFANVLTF. The CDR3 bases are TGTGCCAGCGCCCCAATAATGGGTGTCTTCGCCAACGTCCTGACTTTC.

The chain uses TRBV5-1 and TRBJ1-1, with 7 bases matching TRBD1. After removal of 6 bases from V and 2 bases from J, the junction contained 10 bases not matched to a gene. This CDR3 contains 15 residues. The germline V gene encodes CDR1 SGHRS and CDR2 YFSETQ. Written as DNA, the CDR3 is TGCGCCAGCACAAAACTGGGACAGATTAACACTGAAGCTTTCTTT. Its protein is CASTKLGQINTEAFF. Complete variable domain (other parts from reference TRBV5-1 and TRBJ1-1): KAGVTQTPRYLIKTRGQQVTLSCSPISGHRSVSWYQQTPGQGLQFLFEYFSETQRNKGNFPGRFSGRQFSNSRSEMNVSTLELGDSALYLCASTKLGQINTEAFFGQGTRLTVV.

This clonotype has only a few counts. The chain couples TRBV9 to TRBJ2-3; D is tentatively TRBD1 or TRBD2 (5 bases each). Trimming removed 6 bases from V and 5 bases from J, with 19 bases in between. The CDR3 totals 15 residues. From germline, CDR1 is SGDLS and CDR2 YYNGEE. Written as DNA, the CDR3 is TGTGCCAGCACGACCTCGGGGCTCTGGGGAGATACGCAGTATTTT. It yields the protein CASTTSGLWGDTQYF. The whole variable domain, remainder taken from reference TRBV9 and TRBJ2-3, is DSGVTQTPKHLITATGQRVTLRCSPRSGDLSVYWYQQSLDQGLQFLIQYYNGEERAKGNILERFSAQQFPDLHSELNLSSLELGDSALYFCASTTSGLWGDTQYFGPGTRLTVL.

The chain is built from TRBV6-6 and TRBJ1-4; D is uncertain. From germline, CDR1 is MNHNY and CDR2 SVGAGI (reference sequence). The CDR3 has 13 amino acids. The V gene lost 4 bases and the J gene lost 11 bases, with 14 bases spanning the gap. CDR3 residues: CASSFDGWQKLFF. CDR3 nucleotides: TGTGCCAGCAGTTTTGATGGTTGGCAGAAACTGTTTTTT.

The table lists this clonotype with many counts. The rearrangement links TRBV27 to TRBJ1-2; D gene ambiguous. Between the trimmed V and J ends, which lost 4 bases and 2 bases, there was a span of 11 bases. This CDR3 comprises 14 residues. Germline-derived CDR1 and CDR2 are MNHEY and SMNVEV (reference sequence). CDR3 sequence (DNA): TGTGCCAGCAGTTCCCTCTGGGAGAACTATGGCTACACCTTC. This gives the protein CASSSLWENYGYTF.

This clonotype was seen repeatedly, ten times or more. V gene TRBV15 combines with J gene TRBJ1-5; tentative D call: TRBD1 (6 bases). The CDR3 length is 16 residues. Per germline, CDR1 LNHNV and CDR2 YYDKDF (reference sequence). Trimming stripped 3 bases from V and 2 bases from J, with 14 bases between. The CDR3 here is CATSSGTGIGNQPQHF. Here the CDR3 DNA reads TGTGCCACCAGCAGCGGAACAGGGATTGGCAATCAGCCCCAGCATTTT. The whole variable domain, remainder taken from reference TRBV15 and TRBJ1-5, is DAMVIQNPRYQVTQFGKPVTLSCSQTLNHNVMYWYQQKSSQAPKLLFHYYDKDFNNEADTPDNFQSRRPNTSFCFLDIRSPGLGDTAMYLCATSSGTGIGNQPQHFGDGTRLSIL.

This clonotype was found many times. V usage is TRBV7-2 and J usage is TRBJ1-3; TRBD1 matches at 7 bases. V was pared by 5 bases and J by 0 bases, with 4 bases of the junction left unmatched. Germline lookup yields CDR1 SGHTA and CDR2 FQGNSA. The CDR3 runs to 15 residues. The CDR3 DNA reads TGTGCCAGCAGCGTGGGACAGAACTCTGGAAACACCATATATTTT. This gives the protein CASSVGQNSGNTIYF.

The chain couples TRBV6-1 to TRBJ1-1, with D unclear. CDR3 length: 15 amino acids. CDR1 is MNHNS, CDR2 SASEGT, per germline. The V end lost 6 bases, the J end lost 7 bases, and 21 bases lay between the germline ends. The CDR3 DNA sequence: TGTGCCAGCAGCGCCCTGAACGGGGTAGAAAGTGAAGCTTTCTTT. This encodes CASSALNGVESEAFF.

This clonotype turned up a few times. The chain employs TRBV5-1 and TRBJ1-5; D gene uncertain. V was cut by 1 base and J by 8 bases, with 13 bases left in between. Germline assignment: CDR1 SGHRS and CDR2 YFSETQ. This CDR3 contains 14 residues. CDR3 DNA sequence: TGCGCCAGCAGCTTGACGGGCCGGGGTGAGCCCCAGCATTTT. Translation: CASSLTGRGEPQHF.

This clonotype was recorded at least ten times. The chain has TRBV11-2 and TRBJ2-3; 8 positions match TRBD2. The CDR3 is 18 amino acids. Germline assignment: CDR1 SGHAT and CDR2 FQNNGV. After removal of 1 base from V and 5 bases from J, the junction contained 14 bases not matched to a gene. CDR3 bases: TGTGCCAGCAGCTTAGTTGGAGCGGGGGCGAGACGGGGAGATACGCAGTATTTT. This gives the protein CASSLVGAGARRGDTQYF.

The chain links TRBV4-2 to TRBJ1-4; D is perhaps TRBD1 (6 bases). In germline, CDR1 is LGHNA, CDR2 YNFKEQ. Trimming stripped 0 bases from V and 0 bases from J, with 11 bases between. The CDR3 loop spans 17 amino acids. CDR3 in amino acids: CASSQDQQGPTNEKLFF. The CDR3 nucleotides are TGTGCCAGCAGCCAAGATCAACAGGGACCAACTAATGAAAAACTGTTTTTT.

This clonotype has ten or more counts. The CDR3 DNA sequence: TGTGCCAGCAGTCCAAGGGAGGCATATGGCTACACCTTC. Protein: CASSPREAYGYTF. This chain joins TRBV6-1 and TRBJ1-2; D gene uncertain. Trimming removed 5 bases from V and 5 bases from J, with 12 bases in between. The CDR3 length is 13 residues. Germline V CDR1 and CDR2: MNHNS, SASEGT.

Details on this clonotype: This may be a read error, as it is one base from a much larger clone. The CDR3 protein is CSARDGSGYGYTF. As DNA, the CDR3 is TGCAGTGCTAGGGATGGTAGCGGCTATGGCTACACCTTC. V is TRBV20-1 and J is TRBJ1-2, with D unresolved. This CDR3 spans 13 amino acids. V lost 3 bases, J lost 4 bases, and 12 bases lay in between. Germline V lookup: CDR1 DFQATT, CDR2 SNEGSKA (reference sequence).

This chain connects TRBV7-9 to TRBJ2-2; 9 bases agree with TRBD2. The CDR3 has 17 residues. Germline assignment: CDR1 SEHNR and CDR2 FQNEAQ (reference sequence). V lost 4 bases and J lost 5; bases outside the gene matches: 11. This CDR3 is CASSSRLAAASTGELFF. DNA for the CDR3: TGTGCCAGCAGCTCCAGACTAGCGGCGGCTAGTACCGGGGAGCTGTTTTTT.

Only a few counts were recorded for this clonotype. The gene calls are TRBV20-1 and TRBJ2-5; D remains ambiguous. Germline CDR1 DFQATT, CDR2 SNEGSKA (reference sequence). V was cut by 6 bases and J by 5 bases, with 7 bases left in between. The CDR3 runs 10 residues. The CDR3 protein is CSAHTETQYF. The CDR3 DNA is TGCAGTGCCCATACGGAGACCCAGTACTTC.

This rearrangement joins TRBV7-6 to TRBJ2-3; D is uncertain. With 7 bases removed from V and 2 bases from J, the gap between germline ends came to 10 bases. Germline lookup yields CDR1 SGHVS and CDR2 FNYEAQ. This CDR3 spans 13 amino acids. In DNA, the CDR3 is TGTGCCAGCACCTTTTCGGACACAGATACGCAGTATTTT. It encodes CASTFSDTDTQYF.

This clonotype was counted many times. The chain recombines TRBV20-1 with TRBJ2-5; 12 nucleotides agree with TRBD2. The CDR3 loop spans 15 amino acids. V was clipped by 7 bases and J by 2 bases; unmatched bases: 8. From germline, CDR1 is DFQATT and CDR2 SNEGSKA (reference sequence). Written as DNA, the CDR3 is TGCAGTGGCGTGACTAGCGGGGGAATACAAGAGACCCAGTACTTC. This sequence encodes CSGVTSGGIQETQYF.

The chain joins TRBV11-2 to TRBJ2-7, with D possibly being TRBD2 (6 bases). Germline-derived CDR1 and CDR2 are SGHAT and FQNNGV. The length of the CDR3 is 15 residues. Trimming took off 7 bases at V and 4 bases at J, with 20 bases between the two ends. The CDR3 reads CASILSAGPTYEQYV. The CDR3 DNA follows: TGTGCCAGCATCCTTTCGGCGGGGCCCACTTACGAGCAGTACGTC.

The V and J genes are TRBV5-1 and TRBJ2-1, with 14 bases identical to TRBD2. V lost 4 bases and J lost 8; bases outside the gene matches: 8. The V gene's germline CDR1 is SGHRS and CDR2 YFSETQ. The CDR3 totals 16 residues. The CDR3 region is CASSPSGTSGGDEQFF. DNA of the CDR3: TGCGCCAGCAGCCCCTCCGGGACTAGCGGGGGAGATGAGCAGTTCTTC.

The CDR3 nucleotides are TGTGCCAGCAGCTTAGTACGGGATGACGAGCAGTACTTC. This translates into CASSLVRDDEQYF. This sequence joins TRBV7-9 and TRBJ2-7, with D tentatively TRBD2 (5 bases). Germline CDR1 SEHNR, CDR2 FQNEAQ (reference sequence). V was shortened by 1 base and J by 5 bases, with 9 bases between the two germline ends. This CDR3 is built from 13 residues.

The rearrangement joins TRBV5-1 to TRBJ2-3; D is unresolved. Trimming pared 1 base from V and 6 bases from J, leaving 6 bases between. Germline loops: CDR1 SGHRS, CDR2 YFSETQ. The CDR3 contains 12 residues. The CDR3 DNA follows: TGCGCCAGCAGCTTGAGGCCTGATACGCAGTATTTT. Protein product: CASSLRPDTQYF.

V and J are TRBV12-3 or TRBV12-4 and TRBJ2-5; D is uncertain. Trimming shortened V by 5 bases and J by 4 bases, and 11 bases separated the two germline ends. The CDR3 spans 13 residues. This CDR3 is CASSPGSAETQYF. The CDR3, as DNA: TGTGCCAGCAGTCCCGGCTCTGCAGAGACCCAGTACTTC.

This clonotype was seen only a few times. The genes are TRBV27 and TRBJ2-7; 7 positions agree with TRBD1. From germline, CDR1 is MNHEY and CDR2 SMNVEV (reference sequence). The CDR3 contains 15 residues. Trimming removed 6 bases from V and 6 bases from J; junction bases left unmatched: 14. The CDR3 coding sequence is TGTGCCAGCAGGTCCTTAGGGCAGGGGGACCTCGAGCAGTACGTC. Amino acids: CASRSLGQGDLEQYV.

This clonotype was seen at least ten times. The CDR3 sequence is CASSSGTRPSNEQFF. The DNA for the CDR3 is TGTGCCAGCAGCTCCGGGACCCGCCCGTCCAATGAGCAGTTCTTC. The chain has TRBV7-2 and TRBJ2-1, with D tentatively TRBD1 or TRBD2 (5 bases each). The CDR3 has 15 amino acids. Germline CDR1 SGHTA, CDR2 FQGNSA. V was pared by 4 bases and J by 6 bases, with 16 bases between.

CDR3 residues: CASSLSHRGRGGSNQPQHF. CDR3 coding DNA: TGTGCCAGCAGTTTATCTCACAGGGGGAGAGGTGGAAGCAATCAGCCCCAGCATTTT. The chain couples TRBV12-3 or TRBV12-4 to TRBJ1-5; 8 positions match TRBD1. The CDR3 consists of 19 residues. V trimming: 2 bases; J trimming: 1 base; junction bases outside the gene matches: 13.